The entry that follows covers one T cell receptor beta chain sequence. The antigen it binds to is not known. No base quality values were provided; no much bigger clone lies one nucleotide off. These data originate in a study of shared clonotypes between healthy human individuals (dated by TCRdb to between 2020 and 2021). In terms of the full investigation: The cohort comprised two women and a few men aged 18 to 49 years. The study deeply sequenced blood TCR repertoires of about 5 healthy adults to estimate repertoire size and the extent of clonotype sharing between individuals. Per donor, leukapheresis produced somewhere between about 0.85 and 8.9 billion PBMCs. Libraries were prepared and TCR repertoires were sequenced by different laboratories using diverse techniques, in order to increase sequencing depth and limit assay-specific biases. Per donor, three plates each were used for CD4 naive and CD4 memory, two for CD8 naive, and one for CD8 memory. The study at large found these results: Sampling was limited to blood, and TCR repertoires in tissue likely differ from TCR repertoires in blood. Estimated clonotype richness was generally larger for naive than for memory subsets. Incomplete sequencing was indicated by rarefaction of sorted-subset datasets, despite the large sequencing depth. Based on pairwise subsampling, the degree of clonotype sharing among donors was expected to be affected by sequencing depth. Because the study included only a small number of donors, the genetic and exposure-history diversity represented was limited. Compared with non-shared clonotypes, clonotypes shared by all four sorted-subset donors had higher generation probabilities. Across a few donors, around 5.4% of naive CD4, approximately 3.6% of naive CD8, around 2.5% of memory CD4, and approximately 0.4% of memory CD8 clonotypes were shared.

TCR CDR3 regions were amplified from genomic DNA by multiplex PCR using the deep immunoSEQ assay. Extracted genomic DNA from each cell subset was distributed evenly across all wells of several immunoSEQ 96-well plates, and each plate was treated as a replicate. Each replicate PCR for sorted subsets received 200 ng genomic DNA, equal to roughly 30,000 T cell genomes. Purified libraries were measured with a Qubit 3.0 fluorometer, size-checked on a Bioanalyzer 2100, and measured again with the KAPA Library Quantification kit. Every immunoSEQ 96-well plate was sequenced on a separate single-read 150-cycle Illumina NextSeq 550 flow cell. In the original analysis: Because the immunoSEQ output held only junctional sequences and lacked quality scores, the filtering could not match the filtering applied to full-length reads. Sequences were annotated with PyIR, a Python wrapper for IgBLAST v1.9, using IMGT germline references to assign V/J genes and CDR3. Reads with weak V/J assignments (E-value above 1e-6), missing CDR3, stop codons, out-of-frame junctions, or ambiguous translated residues were removed. A V3J clonotype was defined by an identical inferred V gene, J gene, and CDR3 amino acid sequence. Percentage overlap between repertoires was calculated by dividing the number of shared unique clonotypes by the size of the smaller repertoire. RTK rarefaction, the Chao1 estimator, and Recon v2.1 estimates of unobserved clonotypes were used to assess repertoire richness. OLGA was used to compute generation probabilities for all TCRbeta clonotypes that the gDNA method yielded from a handful of donors. Here the immuneACCESS table is served through TCRdb, limited to in-frame sequences with V and J called. Missing clones are a known gap in these copies; in checked studies unresolved V genes cover under half, and the rest lacks a known reason. V and J calls and clone size are copied from that table; D and trimming were computed from the DNA. The sample table records roughly 1,500,000 clones; less than 99% of these occur just once. 0.3% to 0.45% of the sample is in the top ten clones.

The CDR3 starts with the cysteine, ends with the phenylalanine, and has 16 residues. The sequence is cut down to CDR3 DNA, 48 bases in frame from base 1. V and J are trimmed by 1 base and 4 bases, and the gene matches miss 6 bases of the junction. Per the germline V gene, MGHRA is the CDR1 and YSYEKL is the CDR2. The donors were healthy, HIV-negative adults with no recently reported acute infections or vaccinations. Every donor was a Caucasian adult residing in Nashville, Tennessee, USA. CD4+ T cells were enriched by magnetic negative selection; naive cells were then positively selected on CD45RA, and the negative fraction formed the memory subset. Blood was obtained by leukapheresis, after which PBMCs were separated by Ficoll-Histopaque density gradient centrifugation and cryopreserved in liquid nitrogen vapor phase. Purity and quantity of every magnetically sorted T cell population were checked by analytical flow cytometry. From each sorted fraction, genomic DNA was isolated and quantified by UV absorbance on a Nanodrop 2000c.

The sequence joins TRBV4-1 to TRBJ2-2, and 7 junction bases match TRBD2. Specimen: naive CD4+ T cells sorted from blood. The cell subset or site label here, explained by the study, means: CD45RA+ positively selected. The sequence came from a man aged 25-40 years in good health. Here the CDR3 is given as CASSQVRGRGTGELFF. The nucleotide sequence is given as TGCGCCAGCAGCCAAGTACGAGGGAGGGGCACCGGGGAGCTGTTTTTT.